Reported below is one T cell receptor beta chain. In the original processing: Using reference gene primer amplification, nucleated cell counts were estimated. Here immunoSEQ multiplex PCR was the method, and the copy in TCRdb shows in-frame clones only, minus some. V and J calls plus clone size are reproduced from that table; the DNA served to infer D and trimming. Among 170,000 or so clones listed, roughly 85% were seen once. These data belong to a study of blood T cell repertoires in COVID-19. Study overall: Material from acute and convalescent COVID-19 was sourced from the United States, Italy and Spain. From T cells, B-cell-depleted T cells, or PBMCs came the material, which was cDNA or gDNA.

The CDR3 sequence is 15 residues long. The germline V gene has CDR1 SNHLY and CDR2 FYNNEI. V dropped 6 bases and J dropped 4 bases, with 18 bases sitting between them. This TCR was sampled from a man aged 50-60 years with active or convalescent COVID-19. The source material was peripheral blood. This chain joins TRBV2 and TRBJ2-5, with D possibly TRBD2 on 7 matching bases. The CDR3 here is CASRDMGGRIETQYF. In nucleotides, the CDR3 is TGTGCCAGCAGGGACATGGGGGGGCGGATAGAGACCCAGTACTTC. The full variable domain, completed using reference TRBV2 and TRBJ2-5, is EPEVTQTPSHQVTQMGQEVILRCVPISNHLYFYWYRQILGQKVEFLVSFYNNEISEKSEIFDDQFSVERPDGSNFTLKIRSTKLEDSAMYFCASRDMGGRIETQYFGPGTRLLVL.